The subject of this entry is one T cell receptor beta chain. The antigen it binds to is not known. No much larger clonotype is one base removed from it; base qualities were not supplied. This record belongs to a study of T cell responses to AZD1222 COVID-19 vaccine (dated by TCRdb to the early 2020s). About the investigation overall: AZD1222 recipients given second doses at about 4 weeks or at about 12 weeks were pooled, since spike-specific TCR depth and breadth were not found to differ between the two schedules. A total of 240 or so trial participants underwent TCR sequencing, of whom 207 had received two doses of AZD1222 and some 26 had received two doses of the MenACWY control vaccine. Enrollment into the trials was organized by age into subgroups of 18-55, 56-69 and 70-plus years, and those subgroups contained approximately 150, 30 and 60 TCR-sequenced participants, respectively.

Trimming takes 3 bases from V and 6 bases from J, and the germline ends sit 20 bases apart. Inclusive of the bounding cysteine and phenylalanine, the CDR3 is 15 residues long. Only the CDR3 DNA is retained, 45 bases long and in frame from the first base. The germline V gene (reference sequence) sets CDR1 to GTSNPN and CDR2 to SVGIG. The CDR3 regions of human TCRbeta chains were analyzed by immunosequencing. Per the source publication's procedure: Repertoire TCRs were checked for matches against a reference library of SARS-CoV-2-specific TCRs that had been generated using the MIRA antigen-specificity platform. Breadth meant the fraction of unique TCRs that were SARS-CoV-2-associated, whereas depth meant the fraction of total T cells that were SARS-CoV-2-associated. Using the MIRA data, each spike-specific TCR was mapped to the spike region that the TCR reacts to and placed in a CD4 or CD8 class. Log10-transformed breadth and depth values were compared by one-way ANOVA with Sidak's multiple comparisons tests. TCRdb limited this immuneACCESS table to in-frame rearrangements with V and J called. A share of clones is missing; checked studies link under half to unresolved V genes, and the rest is unexplained. Clone size and V and J calls were adopted from that table, with D and trimming inferred from the DNA. In all, the sample holds about 110,000 clones, and 92% of those were seen once. The ten largest clones take up about 1.2% of the sample.

On the study overall, not on this receptor specifically: The 56-69-year group was small, and its depth increase did not reach significance, likely because of low power. Conclusions about previously exposed vaccinees were limited because only a handful of AZD1222 recipients were SARS-CoV-2 seropositive at baseline. The vaccine-associated CD4 TCRs covered the entire spike protein, and the dominant responses fell in regions 160-218 and 743-854. Nearly half of unique spike-specific TCRs reportedly recognized epitopes outside regions mutated in the B.1.351 and B.1.1.7 variants. Most participants were white British and females outnumbered males, and the authors suggested that clonal diversity may have been underestimated. No day 14 peak-response samples were available, so repertoires were characterized only after the peak T cell response. A significant rise in spike-specific TCR breadth and depth was observed after two AZD1222 doses relative to day 0 and relative to MenACWY recipients.

The time point label on this specimen signifies: baseline before first vaccination. Samples from vaccinated people were obtained from the UK trials COV001 and COV002, which included a single-blind randomized controlled phase 2/3 trial of AZD1222 (ChAdOx1 nCoV-19) in healthy adults. For TCRbeta chain sequencing, PBMC samples were collected from trial participants at day 0 and at day 28 after the second dose. The chain uses TRBV30 and TRBJ2-5, with the D call perhaps TRBD1 or TRBD2, as 7 bases match in each case. The receptor was derived from an adult in good health. The specimen comprised peripheral blood, sampled on day 0 of AZD1222 vaccination. The DNA sequence follows: TGTGCCTGGAGAGCCGGGACAGCGGGACGGCAGACCCAGTACTTC. This translates into CAWRAGTAGRQTQYF.